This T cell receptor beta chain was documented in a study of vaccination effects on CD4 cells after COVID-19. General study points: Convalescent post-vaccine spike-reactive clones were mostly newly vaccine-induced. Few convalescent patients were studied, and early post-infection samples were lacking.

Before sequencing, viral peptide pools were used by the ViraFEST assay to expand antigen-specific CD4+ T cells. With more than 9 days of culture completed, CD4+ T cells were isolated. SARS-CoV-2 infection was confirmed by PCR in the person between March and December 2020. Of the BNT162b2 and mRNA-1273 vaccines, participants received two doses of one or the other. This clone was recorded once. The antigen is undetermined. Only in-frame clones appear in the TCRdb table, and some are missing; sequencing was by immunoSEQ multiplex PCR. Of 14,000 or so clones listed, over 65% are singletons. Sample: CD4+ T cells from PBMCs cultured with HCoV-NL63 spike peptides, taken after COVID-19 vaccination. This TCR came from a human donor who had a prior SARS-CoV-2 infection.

The CDR3 here is CASSLRDSSYEQYF. The CDR3 nucleotides are TGTGCCAGCAGCTTAAGGGACAGCTCCTACGAGCAGTACTTC. The V call is TRBV7-2, the J call TRBJ2-7, with 7 bases matching TRBD1. Germline values: CDR1 SGHTA, CDR2 FQGNSA. The ends lost 2 bases at V and 0 bases at J; junction bases unmatched: 1. The CDR3 has 14 residues. Looking up the rest from reference TRBV7-2 and TRBJ2-7 gives the full variable domain: GAGVSQSPSNKVTEKGKDVELRCDPISGHTALYWYRQSLGQGLEFLIYFQGNSAPDKSGLPSDRFSAERTGGSVSTLTIQRTQQEDSAVYLCASSLRDSSYEQYFGPGTRLTVT.